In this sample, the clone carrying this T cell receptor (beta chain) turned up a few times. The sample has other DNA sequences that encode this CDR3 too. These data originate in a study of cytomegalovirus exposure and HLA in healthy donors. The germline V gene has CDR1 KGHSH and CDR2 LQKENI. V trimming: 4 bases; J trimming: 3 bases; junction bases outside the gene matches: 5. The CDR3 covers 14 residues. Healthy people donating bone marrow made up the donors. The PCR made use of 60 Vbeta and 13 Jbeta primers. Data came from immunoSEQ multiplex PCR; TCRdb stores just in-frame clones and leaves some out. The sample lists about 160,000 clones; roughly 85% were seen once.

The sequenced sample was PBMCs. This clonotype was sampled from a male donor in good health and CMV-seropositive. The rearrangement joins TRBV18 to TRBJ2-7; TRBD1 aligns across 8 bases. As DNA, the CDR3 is TGTGCCAGCTCACTCGGACAGGGAATCTACGAGCAGTACTTC. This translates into CASSLGQGIYEQYF.